The present T cell receptor beta chain was sequenced within a study of CXCR3-negative and CXCR3-positive naive CD8 T cells. Study summary: For each library, about 1.5 +/- 0.3 million TRB reads were obtained, 110 million to 150 million in total. Findings and limits, study-wide: For naive cells, CXCR3-negative and CXCR3-positive subsets had similar TRBV-TRBJ usage; for memory cells, usage differed. Partial loss of CXCR3 expression followed cryopreservation; most assays used fresh PBMCs. Compared with CXCR3-negative naive cells, CXCR3-positive naive cells showed more hydrophobic TRB CDR3s.

In regard to this clonotype: Its antigen is not identified.

Libraries of TRB cDNA were made by 5' RACE and carried UMIs. TCRdb reprocessed the 5' RACE reads, keeping one entry per CDR3 protein, no DNA. The sample has 49,000 or so distinct CDR3 sequences. This CDR3 has 13 amino acids. The receptor's source is a human donor in good health. Some clones in this sample may be carry-over from other donors' samples. Material for sequencing was naive CXCR3+ CD8+ T cells from blood. As to subset: CD45RO-CCR7+CD27+CD95- naive CD8+ T cells expressing CXCR3 (TNR3+). The rearrangement joins TRBV12-3 or TRBV12-4 to TRBJ2-7; TCRdb selects TRBD2, and the lack of DNA leaves this call unchecked. CDR3 sequence reads: CASRPAGSYEQYF.